Below are 17 T cell receptor beta chains sequenced from a single sample in a study of cytomegalovirus exposure and HLA in healthy donors. PCR used 60 Vbeta primers and 13 Jbeta primers. Some clones are missing from TCRdb's copy, which holds only in-frame ones; the method was immunoSEQ multiplex PCR. Its clone listing holds approximately 120,000 clones. Material for sequencing was PBMCs. These receptors all come from a man younger than 45 in good health and CMV-seronegative.

The genes are TRBV25-1 and TRBJ2-1; D might be TRBD2 (5 bases). Trimming pared 4 bases from V and 2 bases from J, leaving 18 bases between. This CDR3 has 17 amino acids. Germline V gene lookup returns CDR1 MGHDK and CDR2 SYGVNS. For the CDR3, the DNA is TGTGCCAGCAGTGGGGGAACGGGTTTCGGGGCCTACAATGAGCAGTTCTTC. Translated: CASSGGTGFGAYNEQFF.

The chain is built from TRBV28 and TRBJ2-1; 14 positions agree with TRBD2. V lost 6 bases, J lost 6 bases, and 4 bases stayed unmatched. The germline gives CDR1 MDHEN, CDR2 SYDVKM. The CDR3 runs to 15 residues. The CDR3 here is CASRPGLAGANEQFF. The CDR3 DNA follows: TGTGCCAGCAGGCCGGGACTAGCGGGAGCCAATGAGCAGTTCTTC.

The chain recombines TRBV5-6 with TRBJ2-7; TRBD2 agrees at 8 bases. V gave up 0 bases and J gave up 1 base; unmatched junction bases: 9. Germline CDR1 reads SGHDT; CDR2 reads YYEEEE. The CDR3 contains 17 residues. The DNA for the CDR3 is TGTGCCAGCAGCTTGGTCCGAGCGGGAGAGAAATCCTACGAGCAGTACTTC. Translating gives CASSLVRAGEKSYEQYF.

This chain uses TRBV11-2 with TRBJ1-5, with 7 bases lining up with TRBD1. The V gene end was trimmed by 1 base and the J gene end by 2 bases; junction bases not matched to a gene: 2. CDR1 SGHAT and CDR2 FQNNGV come from the germline V gene. There are 15 residues in the CDR3. The CDR3 region has the DNA TGTGCCAGCAGCTTAGCCACAGGGGGCAATCAGCCCCAGCATTTT. Protein product: CASSLATGGNQPQHF.

This rearrangement joins TRBV30 to TRBJ2-3, with D possibly matching TRBD1 (6 bases). CDR1 and CDR2 (germline): GTSNPN, SVGIG (reference sequence). V gave up 2 bases and J gave up 4 bases, with 13 bases separating them. The CDR3 is made up of 14 amino acids. The CDR3 nucleotides are TGTGCCTGGAGTAGGGGGAGCGATGCAGATACGCAGTATTTT. It specifies CAWSRGSDADTQYF.

The CDR3 region is CASSRPLARETQYF. DNA of the CDR3: TGTGCCAGCAGCCGACCTCTAGCGAGGGAGACCCAGTACTTC. The rearrangement uses TRBV28 and TRBJ2-5, with a tentative D call TRBD2 (6 bases). CDR3 length: 14 residues. Germline CDR1 reads MDHEN; CDR2 reads SYDVKM. The V end lost 6 bases, the J end lost 5 bases, and 16 bases lay between the germline ends.

V and J are TRBV7-9 and TRBJ1-6; no clear D. Germline V gives CDR1 SEHNR, CDR2 FQNEAQ (reference sequence). V was pared by 5 bases and J by 5 bases, with 7 bases between. The CDR3 extends over 13 amino acids. CDR3 DNA sequence: TGTGCCAGCAGCCGGGATAATAATTCACCCCTCCACTTT. It encodes CASSRDNNSPLHF. The whole variable domain, remainder taken from reference TRBV7-9 and TRBJ1-6, is DTGVSQNPRHKITKRGQNVTFRCDPISEHNRLYWYRQTLGQGPEFLTYFQNEAQLEKSRLLSDRFSAERPKGSFSTLEIQRTEQGDSAMYLCASSRDNNSPLHFGNGTRLTVT.

The chain links TRBV28 to TRBJ2-7, with 9 bases aligning to TRBD2. Germline values: CDR1 MDHEN, CDR2 SYDVKM. The CDR3 sequence is 17 residues long. V trimming: 1 base; J trimming: 2 bases; junction bases outside the gene matches: 9. The CDR3 region is CASSLFRGGRGTYEQYF. The CDR3 coding sequence is TGTGCCAGCAGTTTATTTAGAGGCGGGAGGGGAACCTACGAGCAGTACTTC.

This chain joins TRBV19 and TRBJ2-2; TRBD1 matches at 8 bases. Germline lookup yields CDR1 LNHDA and CDR2 SQIVND (reference sequence). J gave up 6 bases and V 6 bases, and 9 bases lay outside the gene matches. The CDR3 runs to 15 residues. The CDR3 sequence is CASSGNRQGSGELFF. The DNA for the CDR3 is TGTGCCAGTAGCGGTAATCGACAGGGGTCCGGGGAGCTGTTTTTT. Filled out from reference TRBV19 and TRBJ2-2, the complete variable domain reads DGGITQSPKYLFRKEGQNVTLSCEQNLNHDAMYWYRQDPGQGLRLIYYSQIVNDFQKGDIAEGYSVSREKKESFPLTVTSAQKNPTAFYLCASSGNRQGSGELFFGEGSRLTVL.

V usage is TRBV7-3 and J usage is TRBJ2-5; D possibly corresponds to TRBD2 (6 bases). Germline loops: CDR1 SGHTA, CDR2 FQGTGA. The CDR3 extends over 16 amino acids. The germline V and J ends were trimmed by 4 bases and 4 bases, with 19 bases remaining between them. The CDR3 region is CASSSLPLGLGETQYF. CDR3 coding DNA: TGTGCCAGCAGCTCCTTGCCCCTGGGACTGGGAGAGACCCAGTACTTC.

The chain combines TRBV4-1 with TRBJ2-3; 11 bases agree with TRBD1. The CDR3 is 17 residues long. CDR1 and CDR2 from the germline V gene are MGHRA and YSYEKL. With V trimmed by 4 bases and J by 0 bases, 6 bases remained unmatched. CDR3 residues: CASSRDGTGGSTDTQYF. The CDR3 DNA reads as TGCGCCAGCAGCCGAGACGGGACAGGGGGGAGCACAGATACGCAGTATTTT.

The chain links TRBV30 to TRBJ2-5; D unresolved. Gene TRBJ2-7 matches the end of the DNA better, so the J call may be wrong. This CDR3 comprises 14 residues. Germline values: CDR1 GTSNPN, CDR2 SVGIG (reference sequence). The CDR3 here is CAWAFKAALYEQYF. The CDR3 coding sequence is TGTGCCTGGGCCTTTAAGGCGGCCCTATACGAGCAGTACTTC.

The chain carries TRBV14 and TRBJ1-1; D is unclear. CDR1 is SGHDN and CDR2 is FVKESK in the germline V gene. Deletions cut 1 base from V and 5 bases from J, with 8 bases between. CDR3 length: 13 residues. The CDR3: CASSQGPRTEAFF. CDR3 nucleotide sequence: TGTGCCAGCAGCCAAGGACCGAGGACTGAAGCTTTCTTT. Drawing the rest from reference TRBV14 and TRBJ1-1, the complete variable domain is EAGVTQFPSHSVIEKGQTVTLRCDPISGHDNLYWYRRVMGKEIKFLLHFVKESKQDESGMPNNRFLAERTGGTYSTLKVQPAELEDSGVYFCASSQGPRTEAFFGQGTRLTVV.

This sequence joins TRBV6-5 and TRBJ2-3; D remains unclear. The ends were cut back, 0 bases at V and 5 bases at J, with 9 bases in the middle. Germline values: CDR1 MNHEY, CDR2 SVGAGI. This CDR3 comprises 14 residues. This CDR3 reads CASSYSGPGDTQYF. DNA for the CDR3: TGTGCCAGCAGTTACTCTGGTCCGGGAGATACGCAGTATTTT.

The CDR3 region is CASSLQAARDEQYF. As DNA, the CDR3 is TGTGCCAGCAGCTTACAGGCGGCAAGGGACGAGCAGTACTTC. The genes are TRBV4-2 and TRBJ2-7, with TRBD1 as a possible D gene (5 bases). The CDR3 runs 14 residues. V gave up 5 bases and J gave up 5 bases, with 16 bases separating them. The V gene's germline CDR1 is LGHNA and CDR2 YNFKEQ.

The V gene is TRBV27, the J gene TRBJ1-6, with D perhaps TRBD1 (5 bases). V was cut by 6 bases and J by 1 base, with 10 bases left in between. Germline V gene sequence: CDR1 MNHEY, CDR2 SMNVEV (reference sequence). There are 15 residues in the CDR3. CDR3 nucleotide sequence: TGTGCCAGCAGACCTAGGGGTTCCTATAATTCACCCCTCCACTTT. Protein product: CASRPRGSYNSPLHF.

V gene TRBV5-4 combines with J gene TRBJ2-5; 9 bases line up with TRBD1. With V trimmed by 5 bases and J by 11 bases, 10 bases remained unmatched. The CDR3 sequence is 13 residues long. Germline V lookup: CDR1 SGHNT, CDR2 YYREEE (reference sequence). This CDR3 reads CASRAGTGLEQYF. CDR3 bases: TGTGCCAGCAGGGCGGGGACAGGGCTAGAGCAGTACTTC.